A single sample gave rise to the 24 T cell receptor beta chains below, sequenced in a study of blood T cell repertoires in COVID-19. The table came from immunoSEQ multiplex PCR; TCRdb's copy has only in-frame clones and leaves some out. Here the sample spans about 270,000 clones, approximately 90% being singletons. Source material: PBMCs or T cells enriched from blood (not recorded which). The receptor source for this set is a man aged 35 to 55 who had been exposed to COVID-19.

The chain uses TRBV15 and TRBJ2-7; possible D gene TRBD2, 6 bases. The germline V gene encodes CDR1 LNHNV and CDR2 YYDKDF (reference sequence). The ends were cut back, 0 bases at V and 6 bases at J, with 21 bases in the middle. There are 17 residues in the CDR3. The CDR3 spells CATSRDRGVGGNGEQYF. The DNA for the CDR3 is TGTGCCACCAGCAGAGATCGAGGGGTGGGCGGGAATGGCGAGCAGTACTTC.

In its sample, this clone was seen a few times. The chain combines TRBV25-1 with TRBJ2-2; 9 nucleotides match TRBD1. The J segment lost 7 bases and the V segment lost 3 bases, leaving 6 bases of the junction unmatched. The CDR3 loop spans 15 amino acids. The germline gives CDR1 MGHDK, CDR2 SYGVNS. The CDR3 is CASSEDRGAVGELFF. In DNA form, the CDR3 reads TGTGCCAGCAGTGAGGACAGGGGCGCTGTCGGGGAGCTGTTTTTT.

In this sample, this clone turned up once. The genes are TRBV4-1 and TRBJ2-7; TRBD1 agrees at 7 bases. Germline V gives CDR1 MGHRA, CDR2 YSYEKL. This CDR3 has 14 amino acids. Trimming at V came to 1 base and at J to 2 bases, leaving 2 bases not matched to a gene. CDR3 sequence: CASSQGDSPYEQYF. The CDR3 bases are TGCGCCAGCAGCCAAGGGGACAGCCCCTACGAGCAGTACTTC.

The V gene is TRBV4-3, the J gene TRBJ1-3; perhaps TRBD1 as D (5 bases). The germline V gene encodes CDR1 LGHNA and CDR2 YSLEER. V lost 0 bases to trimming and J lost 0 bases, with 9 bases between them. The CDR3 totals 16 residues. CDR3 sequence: CASSQDWQGSGNTIYF. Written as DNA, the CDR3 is TGCGCCAGCAGCCAAGATTGGCAGGGCTCTGGAAACACCATATATTTT.

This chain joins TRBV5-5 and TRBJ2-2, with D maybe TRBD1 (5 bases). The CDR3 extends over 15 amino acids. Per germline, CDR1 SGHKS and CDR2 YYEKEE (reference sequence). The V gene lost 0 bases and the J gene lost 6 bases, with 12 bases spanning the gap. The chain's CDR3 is CASSLEGVGAGELFF. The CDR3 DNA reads TGTGCCAGCAGCTTGGAAGGGGTAGGGGCCGGGGAGCTGTTTTTT.

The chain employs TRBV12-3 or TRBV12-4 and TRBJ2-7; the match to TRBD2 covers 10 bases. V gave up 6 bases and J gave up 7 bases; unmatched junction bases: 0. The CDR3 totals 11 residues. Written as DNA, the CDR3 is TGTGCCAGCAGACTAGCGGGAGAGCAGTACTTC. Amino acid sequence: CASRLAGEQYF.

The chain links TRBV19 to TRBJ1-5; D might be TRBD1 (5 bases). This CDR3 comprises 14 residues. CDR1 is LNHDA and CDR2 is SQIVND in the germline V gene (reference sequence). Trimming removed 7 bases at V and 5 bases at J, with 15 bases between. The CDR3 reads CASTGRTMDQPQHF. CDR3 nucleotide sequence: TGTGCCAGTACCGGGAGGACAATGGATCAGCCCCAGCATTTT.

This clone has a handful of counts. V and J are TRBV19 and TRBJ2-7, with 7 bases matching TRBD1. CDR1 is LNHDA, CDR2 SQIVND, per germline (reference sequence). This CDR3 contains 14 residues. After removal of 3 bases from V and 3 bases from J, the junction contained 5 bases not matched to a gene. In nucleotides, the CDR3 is TGTGCCAGTAGTATCGGGACAGCTAACTACGAGCAGTACTTC. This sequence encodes CASSIGTANYEQYF.

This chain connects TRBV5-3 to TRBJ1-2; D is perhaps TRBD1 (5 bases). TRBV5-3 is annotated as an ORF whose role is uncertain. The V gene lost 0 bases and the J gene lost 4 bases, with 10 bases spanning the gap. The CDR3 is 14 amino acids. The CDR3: CARSLVGEGYGYTF. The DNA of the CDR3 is TGTGCCAGAAGCTTGGTGGGGGAGGGCTATGGCTACACCTTC.

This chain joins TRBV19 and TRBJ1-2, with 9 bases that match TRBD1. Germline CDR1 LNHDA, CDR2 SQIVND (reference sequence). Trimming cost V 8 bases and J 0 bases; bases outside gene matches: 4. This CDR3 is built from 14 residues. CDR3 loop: CASRTGDTNYGYTF. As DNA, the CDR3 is TGTGCCAGTCGGACAGGGGACACTAACTATGGCTACACCTTC. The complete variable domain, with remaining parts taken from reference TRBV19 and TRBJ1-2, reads DGGITQSPKYLFRKEGQNVTLSCEQNLNHDAMYWYRQDPGQGLRLIYYSQIVNDFQKGDIAEGYSVSREKKESFPLTVTSAQKNPTAFYLCASRTGDTNYGYTFGSGTRLTVV.

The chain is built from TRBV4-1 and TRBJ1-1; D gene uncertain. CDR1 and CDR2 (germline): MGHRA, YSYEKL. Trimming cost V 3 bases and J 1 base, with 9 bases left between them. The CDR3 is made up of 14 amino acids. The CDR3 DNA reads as TGCGCCAGCAGCCATTTAGGAGAGAACACTGAAGCTTTCTTT. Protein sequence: CASSHLGENTEAFF.

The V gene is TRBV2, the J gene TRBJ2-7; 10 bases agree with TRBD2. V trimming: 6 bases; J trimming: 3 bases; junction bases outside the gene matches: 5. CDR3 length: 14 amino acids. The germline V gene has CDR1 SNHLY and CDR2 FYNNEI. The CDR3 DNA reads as TGTGCCAGCAGGCCCGGGACTAGCGTCTACGAGCAGTACTTC. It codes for CASRPGTSVYEQYF.

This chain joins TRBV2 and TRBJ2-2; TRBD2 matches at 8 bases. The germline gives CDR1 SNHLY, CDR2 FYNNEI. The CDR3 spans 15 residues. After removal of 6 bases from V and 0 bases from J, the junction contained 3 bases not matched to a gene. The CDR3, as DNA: TGTGCCAGCAGGGGAGCGGGAGCGAACACCGGGGAGCTGTTTTTT. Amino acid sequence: CASRGAGANTGELFF.

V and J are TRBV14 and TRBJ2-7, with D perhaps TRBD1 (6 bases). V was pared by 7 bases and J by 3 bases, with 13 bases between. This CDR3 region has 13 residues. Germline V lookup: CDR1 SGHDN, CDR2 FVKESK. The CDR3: CASTAAGVYEQYF. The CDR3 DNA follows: TGTGCCAGCACCGCCGCAGGGGTCTACGAGCAGTACTTC.

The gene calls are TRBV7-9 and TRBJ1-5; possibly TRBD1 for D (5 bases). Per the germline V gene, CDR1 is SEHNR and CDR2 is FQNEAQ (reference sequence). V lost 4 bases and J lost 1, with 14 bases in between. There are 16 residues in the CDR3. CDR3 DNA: TGTGCCAGCAGCTCGGCAGGGCAGGGAAGCAATCAGCCCCAGCATTTT. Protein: CASSSAGQGSNQPQHF. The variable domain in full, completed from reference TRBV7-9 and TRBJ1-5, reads DTGVSQNPRHKITKRGQNVTFRCDPISEHNRLYWYRQTLGQGPEFLTYFQNEAQLEKSRLLSDRFSAERPKGSFSTLEIQRTEQGDSAMYLCASSSAGQGSNQPQHFGDGTRLSIL.

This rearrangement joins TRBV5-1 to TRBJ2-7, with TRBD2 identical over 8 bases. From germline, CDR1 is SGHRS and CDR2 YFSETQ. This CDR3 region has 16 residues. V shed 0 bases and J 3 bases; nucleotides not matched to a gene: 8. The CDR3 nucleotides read TGCGCCAGCAGCTTGGAGCCCGGGGGGGTGAACTACGAGCAGTACTTC. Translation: CASSLEPGGVNYEQYF.

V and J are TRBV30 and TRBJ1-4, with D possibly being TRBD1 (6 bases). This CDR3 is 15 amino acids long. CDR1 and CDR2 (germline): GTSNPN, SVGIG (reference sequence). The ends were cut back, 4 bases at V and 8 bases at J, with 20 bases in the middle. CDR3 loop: CAWTPRGREGEKLFF. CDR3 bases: TGTGCCTGGACCCCCAGGGGCAGGGAGGGGGAAAAACTGTTTTTT.

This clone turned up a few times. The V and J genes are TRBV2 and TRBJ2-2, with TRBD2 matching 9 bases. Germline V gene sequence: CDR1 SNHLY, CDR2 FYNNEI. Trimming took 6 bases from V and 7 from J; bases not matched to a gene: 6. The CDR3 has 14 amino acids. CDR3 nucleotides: TGTGCCAGCAGGCGGGAGGGGATCGTCGGGGAGCTGTTTTTT. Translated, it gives CASRREGIVGELFF.

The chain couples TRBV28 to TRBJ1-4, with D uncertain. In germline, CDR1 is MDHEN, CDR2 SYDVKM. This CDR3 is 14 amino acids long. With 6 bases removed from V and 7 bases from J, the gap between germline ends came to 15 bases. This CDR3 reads CASSPGGPLEKLFF. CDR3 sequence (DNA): TGTGCCAGCAGCCCTGGCGGGCCGCTTGAAAAACTGTTTTTT.

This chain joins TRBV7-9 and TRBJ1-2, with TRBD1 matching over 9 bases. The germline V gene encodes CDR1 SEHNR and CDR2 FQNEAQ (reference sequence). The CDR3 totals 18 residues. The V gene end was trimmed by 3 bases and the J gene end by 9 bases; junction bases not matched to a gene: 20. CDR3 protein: CASSLCRDRVVFKCRYTF. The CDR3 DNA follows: TGTGCCAGCAGCTTGTGCCGGGACAGGGTAGTTTTTAAGTGTCGCTACACCTTC. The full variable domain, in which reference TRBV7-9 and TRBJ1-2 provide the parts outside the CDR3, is DTGVSQNPRHKITKRGQNVTFRCDPISEHNRLYWYRQTLGQGPEFLTYFQNEAQLEKSRLLSDRFSAERPKGSFSTLEIQRTEQGDSAMYLCASSLCRDRVVFKCRYTFGSGTRLTVV.

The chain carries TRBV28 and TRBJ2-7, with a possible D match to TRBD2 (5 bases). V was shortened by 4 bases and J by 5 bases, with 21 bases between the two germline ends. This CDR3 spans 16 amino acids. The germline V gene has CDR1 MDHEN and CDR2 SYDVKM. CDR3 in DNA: TGTGCCAGCAGTTCTTGGGAAATGGGAGTAGTGGACGAGCAGTACTTC. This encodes CASSSWEMGVVDEQYF.

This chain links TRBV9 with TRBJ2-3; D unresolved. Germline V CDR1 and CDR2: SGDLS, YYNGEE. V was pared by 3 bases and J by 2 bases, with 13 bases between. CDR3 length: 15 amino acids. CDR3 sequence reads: CASSGAPPTTDTQYF. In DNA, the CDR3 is TGTGCCAGCAGCGGGGCGCCCCCGACCACAGATACGCAGTATTTT. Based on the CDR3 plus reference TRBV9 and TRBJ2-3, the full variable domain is DSGVTQTPKHLITATGQRVTLRCSPRSGDLSVYWYQQSLDQGLQFLIQYYNGEERAKGNILERFSAQQFPDLHSELNLSSLELGDSALYFCASSGAPPTTDTQYFGPGTRLTVL.

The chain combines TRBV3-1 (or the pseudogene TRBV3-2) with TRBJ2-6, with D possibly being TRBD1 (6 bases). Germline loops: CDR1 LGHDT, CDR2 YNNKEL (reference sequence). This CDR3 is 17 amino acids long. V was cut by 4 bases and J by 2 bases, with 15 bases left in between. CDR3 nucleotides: TGTGCCAGCAGCCCGGGCAGGGGTAGCACTGGGGCCAACGTCCTGACTTTC. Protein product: CASSPGRGSTGANVLTF.

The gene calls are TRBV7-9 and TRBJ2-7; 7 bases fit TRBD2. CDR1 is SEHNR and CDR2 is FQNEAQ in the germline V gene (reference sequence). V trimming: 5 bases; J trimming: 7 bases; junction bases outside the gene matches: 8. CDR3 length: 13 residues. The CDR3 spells CASSPTSEDEQYF. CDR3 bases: TGTGCCAGCAGCCCTACTAGCGAGGATGAGCAGTACTTC.